A few counts support the clone carrying this T cell receptor beta chain. Its antigen is unknown. All of the isolated RNA was reverse transcribed, so expressed TCRB transcripts were sequenced. Clones were sequenced by immunoSEQ multiplex PCR, and TCRdb holds only the in-frame ones, with some missing. The data hold under 300,000 clones, with around 13% observed a single time. These data originate in a study of beta chain features in type 1 diabetes. In total, each donor contributed a single heparinised blood draw that averaged around 120 mL. Study findings and constraints: Type 1 diabetes patients showed a moderate but significant shortening of TCRB CDR3s in all four CD4+ subsets.

Germline V gene sequence: CDR1 LGHNA, CDR2 YNFKEQ. The CDR3 covers 16 residues. Unmatched junction bases numbered 6, after V lost 2 bases and J lost 0 bases. V usage is TRBV4-2 and J usage is TRBJ1-2, with 7 nucleotides matching TRBD1. This TCR came from a young man with type 1 diabetes. The sample consisted of naive CD4+ T cells from blood. The CDR3 is CASSQPGTVPNYGYTF. CDR3 bases: TGTGCCAGCAGCCAACCTGGGACAGTTCCTAACTATGGCTACACCTTC.